This T cell receptor (beta chain) was observed in a study of blood T cell repertoires in COVID-19. Study information: Sites in the United States, Italy and Spain provided acute and convalescent COVID-19 samples.

Recruits, aged roughly 18 to 89 years, lived in 25 or so US areas. The repertoire was sequenced with immunoSEQ multiplex PCR; TCRdb's copy has only in-frame clones and lacks some. The table lists approximately 300,000 clones, roughly 90% of them singletons. Germline loops: CDR1 SGHTA, CDR2 FQGNSA. CDR3 size: 17 residues. Unmatched junction bases numbered 10, after V lost 2 bases and J lost 9 bases. This receptor was identified in a woman aged 25-40 years who had recovered from COVID-19. The sequencing input was PBMCs or T cells enriched from blood (not recorded which). This chain links TRBV7-2 with TRBJ2-1; 13 bases match TRBD2. The CDR3 is CASSLHPLAGGPGEQFF. Written as DNA, the CDR3 is TGTGCCAGCAGCTTACATCCACTAGCGGGAGGGCCCGGTGAGCAGTTCTTC.